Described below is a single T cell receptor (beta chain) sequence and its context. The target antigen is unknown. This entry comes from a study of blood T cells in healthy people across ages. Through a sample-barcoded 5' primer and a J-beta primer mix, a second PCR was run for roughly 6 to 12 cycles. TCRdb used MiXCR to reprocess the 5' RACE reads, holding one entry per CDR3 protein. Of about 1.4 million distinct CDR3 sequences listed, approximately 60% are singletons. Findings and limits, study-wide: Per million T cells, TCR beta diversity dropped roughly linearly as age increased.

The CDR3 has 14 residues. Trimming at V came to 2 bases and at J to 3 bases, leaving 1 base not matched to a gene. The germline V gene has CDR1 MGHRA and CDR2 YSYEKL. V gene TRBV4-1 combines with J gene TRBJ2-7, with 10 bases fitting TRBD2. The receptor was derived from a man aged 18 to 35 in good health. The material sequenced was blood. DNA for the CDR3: TGCGCCAGCAGCCAAAGCGGGAGGGACTACGAGCAGTACTTC. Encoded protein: CASSQSGRDYEQYF.